This TCR beta chain appears in the sequencing data of a study of cytomegalovirus exposure and HLA in healthy donors. Study-wide results and caveats: One later analysis, an examination of the 100 to 150 validation repertoires, found that first-cohort TCR clusters tended to co-occur in them. Reports credit the classifier with highly specific, highly sensitive diagnosis of cytomegalovirus status.

This CDR3 is built from 12 residues. Germline lookup yields CDR1 SGHTA and CDR2 FQGNSA. The ends were cut back, 3 bases at V and 5 bases at J, with 7 bases in the middle. Concerning this clone itself: What it binds is not known.

Generated by immunoSEQ multiplex PCR, the TCRdb table keeps only in-frame clones and is missing some. The sample consists of approximately 73,000 clones, around 95% of them appearing once. V and J are TRBV7-2 and TRBJ2-5, with D perhaps TRBD2 (5 bases). Sequencing input: PBMCs. This TCR was sampled from a young man in good health and CMV-seronegative. The CDR3 coding sequence is TGTGCCAGCAGCTTGAGGAGGGAGACCCAGTACTTC. Amino acids: CASSLRRETQYF.